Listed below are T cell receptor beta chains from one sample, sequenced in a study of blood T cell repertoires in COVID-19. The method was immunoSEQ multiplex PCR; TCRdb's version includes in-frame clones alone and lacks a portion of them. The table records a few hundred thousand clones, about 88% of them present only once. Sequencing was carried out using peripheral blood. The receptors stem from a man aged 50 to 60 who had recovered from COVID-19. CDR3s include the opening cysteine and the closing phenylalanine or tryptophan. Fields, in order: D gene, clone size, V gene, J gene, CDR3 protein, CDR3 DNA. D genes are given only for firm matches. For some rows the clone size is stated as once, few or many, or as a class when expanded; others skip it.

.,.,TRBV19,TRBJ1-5,CASNLWTENNQPQHF,TGTGCCAGTAACCTCTGGACAGAGAACAATCAGCCCCAGCATTTT
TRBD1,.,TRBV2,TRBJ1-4,CASSEAGTGGLAKLFF,TGTGCCAGCAGTGAAGCCGGGACAGGGGGACTAGCAAAACTGTTTTTT
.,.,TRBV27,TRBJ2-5,CASSLRAGGETQYF,TGTGCCAGCAGTTTAAGGGCAGGGGGGGAGACCCAGTACTTC
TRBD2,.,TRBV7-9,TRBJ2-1,CASSLGRSGRVDEQFF,TGTGCCAGCAGCTTAGGACGCAGCGGGAGGGTCGATGAGCAGTTCTTC
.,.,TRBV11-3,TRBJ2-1,CASSLGDGSYNEQFF,TGTGCCAGCAGCTTAGGCGACGGGAGCTACAATGAGCAGTTCTTC
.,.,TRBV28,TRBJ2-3,CASSLSPDYTQYF,TGTGCCAGCAGTTTAAGCCCCGATTATACGCAGTATTTT
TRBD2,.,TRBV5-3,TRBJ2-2,CARSLRPSGSGIDGELFF,TGTGCCAGAAGCTTGCGTCCTAGCGGGAGCGGGATTGACGGGGAGCTGTTTTTT
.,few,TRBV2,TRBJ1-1,CASSYAGLGMNTEAFF,TGTGCCAGCAGCTACGCGGGGCTCGGAATGAACACTGAAGCTTTCTTT
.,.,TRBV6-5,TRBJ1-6,CASSYGAVSSNSPLHF,TGTGCCAGCAGTTACGGAGCGGTCAGTTCTAATTCACCCCTCCACTTT
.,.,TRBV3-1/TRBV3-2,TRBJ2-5,CASSQRKLQETQYF,TGTGCCAGCAGCCAACGTAAACTTCAAGAGACCCAGTACTTC
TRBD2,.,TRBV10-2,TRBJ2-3,CASNGREATDTQYF,TGCGCCAGTAATGGGCGGGAGGCCACAGATACGCAGTATTTT
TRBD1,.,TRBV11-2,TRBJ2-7,CASSHLLTGGSYYEQYF,TGTGCCAGCAGCCACCTACTCACAGGGGGCAGCTACTACGAGCAGTACTTC
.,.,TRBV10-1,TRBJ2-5,CARMHEAETQYF,TGCGCCCGAATGCACGAGGCAGAGACCCAGTACTTC
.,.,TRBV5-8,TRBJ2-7,CASSRRQVVAEYEQYF,TGTGCCAGCAGCCGGAGACAGGTTGTCGCGGAGTACGAGCAGTACTTC
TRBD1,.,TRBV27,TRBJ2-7,CASRGKGAGGIEQYF,TGTGCCAGCAGGGGTAAAGGGGCAGGGGGTATCGAGCAGTACTTC
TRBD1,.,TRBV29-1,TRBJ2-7,CSVAPDRGYGQYF,TGCAGCGTTGCGCCAGACAGGGGGTACGGGCAGTACTTC
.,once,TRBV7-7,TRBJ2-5,CASSSRGIQETQYF,TGTGCCAGCAGCTCCCGGGGGATACAAGAGACCCAGTACTTC
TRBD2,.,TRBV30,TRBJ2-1,CAWSSGTSGRAAYNEQFF,TGTGCCTGGAGTTCCGGGACTAGCGGGAGGGCCGCCTACAATGAGCAGTTCTTC
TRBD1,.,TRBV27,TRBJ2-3,CASSRDRGTDTQYF,TGTGCCAGCAGTAGGGACAGGGGCACAGATACGCAGTATTTT
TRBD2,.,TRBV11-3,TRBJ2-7,CASSLDGTTYEQYF,TGTGCCAGCAGCTTAGACGGGACTACCTACGAGCAGTACTTC
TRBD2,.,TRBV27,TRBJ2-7,CASSSAGLDSYEQYF,TGTGCCAGCAGTTCCGCGGGACTAGATTCCTACGAGCAGTACTTC
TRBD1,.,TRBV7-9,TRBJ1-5,CASSLWTGNNQPQHF,TGTGCCAGCAGCTTATGGACAGGGAACAATCAGCCCCAGCATTTT
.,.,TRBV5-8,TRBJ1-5,CASSLAGKSNQPQHF,TGTGCCAGCAGCTTGGCAGGGAAGAGCAATCAGCCCCAGCATTTT
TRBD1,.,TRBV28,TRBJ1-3,CASSSYQGARGNTIYF,TGTGCCAGCAGTTCATATCAGGGGGCGCGAGGAAACACCATATATTTT
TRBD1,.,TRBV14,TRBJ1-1,CASSRDLQGTEAFF,TGTGCCAGCAGCCGCGACCTACAGGGGACTGAAGCTTTCTTT
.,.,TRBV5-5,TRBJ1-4,CASSPSQGGYEKLFF,TGTGCCAGCAGCCCATCACAGGGTGGATATGAAAAACTGTTTTTT
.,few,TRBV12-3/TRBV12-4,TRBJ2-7,CASRKDNYEQYF,TGTGCCAGCAGGAAGGACAACTACGAGCAGTACTTC
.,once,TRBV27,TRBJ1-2,CASSFPRGYGYTF,TGTGCCAGCAGTTTTCCCAGGGGATATGGCTACACCTTC
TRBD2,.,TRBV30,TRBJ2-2,CAWSVLAGDTGELFF,TGTGCCTGGAGTGTGCTAGCGGGTGACACCGGGGAGCTGTTTTTT
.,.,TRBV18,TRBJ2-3,CASSPGSTDTQYF,TGTGCCAGCTCACCGGGCAGCACAGATACGCAGTATTTT
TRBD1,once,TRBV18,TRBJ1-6,CASSSDRDNSPLHF,TGTGCCAGCTCATCGGACAGGGATAATTCACCCCTCCACTTT
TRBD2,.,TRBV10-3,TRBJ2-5,CAIRGTSGETQYF,TGTGCCATCAGGGGGACTAGCGGAGAGACCCAGTACTTC
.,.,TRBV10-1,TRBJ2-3,CASSEDTDTQYF,TGCGCCAGCTCTGAGGACACAGATACGCAGTATTTT
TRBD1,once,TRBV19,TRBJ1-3,CASTPGTAGNTIYF,TGTGCCAGTACTCCAGGGACAGCTGGAAACACCATATATTTT